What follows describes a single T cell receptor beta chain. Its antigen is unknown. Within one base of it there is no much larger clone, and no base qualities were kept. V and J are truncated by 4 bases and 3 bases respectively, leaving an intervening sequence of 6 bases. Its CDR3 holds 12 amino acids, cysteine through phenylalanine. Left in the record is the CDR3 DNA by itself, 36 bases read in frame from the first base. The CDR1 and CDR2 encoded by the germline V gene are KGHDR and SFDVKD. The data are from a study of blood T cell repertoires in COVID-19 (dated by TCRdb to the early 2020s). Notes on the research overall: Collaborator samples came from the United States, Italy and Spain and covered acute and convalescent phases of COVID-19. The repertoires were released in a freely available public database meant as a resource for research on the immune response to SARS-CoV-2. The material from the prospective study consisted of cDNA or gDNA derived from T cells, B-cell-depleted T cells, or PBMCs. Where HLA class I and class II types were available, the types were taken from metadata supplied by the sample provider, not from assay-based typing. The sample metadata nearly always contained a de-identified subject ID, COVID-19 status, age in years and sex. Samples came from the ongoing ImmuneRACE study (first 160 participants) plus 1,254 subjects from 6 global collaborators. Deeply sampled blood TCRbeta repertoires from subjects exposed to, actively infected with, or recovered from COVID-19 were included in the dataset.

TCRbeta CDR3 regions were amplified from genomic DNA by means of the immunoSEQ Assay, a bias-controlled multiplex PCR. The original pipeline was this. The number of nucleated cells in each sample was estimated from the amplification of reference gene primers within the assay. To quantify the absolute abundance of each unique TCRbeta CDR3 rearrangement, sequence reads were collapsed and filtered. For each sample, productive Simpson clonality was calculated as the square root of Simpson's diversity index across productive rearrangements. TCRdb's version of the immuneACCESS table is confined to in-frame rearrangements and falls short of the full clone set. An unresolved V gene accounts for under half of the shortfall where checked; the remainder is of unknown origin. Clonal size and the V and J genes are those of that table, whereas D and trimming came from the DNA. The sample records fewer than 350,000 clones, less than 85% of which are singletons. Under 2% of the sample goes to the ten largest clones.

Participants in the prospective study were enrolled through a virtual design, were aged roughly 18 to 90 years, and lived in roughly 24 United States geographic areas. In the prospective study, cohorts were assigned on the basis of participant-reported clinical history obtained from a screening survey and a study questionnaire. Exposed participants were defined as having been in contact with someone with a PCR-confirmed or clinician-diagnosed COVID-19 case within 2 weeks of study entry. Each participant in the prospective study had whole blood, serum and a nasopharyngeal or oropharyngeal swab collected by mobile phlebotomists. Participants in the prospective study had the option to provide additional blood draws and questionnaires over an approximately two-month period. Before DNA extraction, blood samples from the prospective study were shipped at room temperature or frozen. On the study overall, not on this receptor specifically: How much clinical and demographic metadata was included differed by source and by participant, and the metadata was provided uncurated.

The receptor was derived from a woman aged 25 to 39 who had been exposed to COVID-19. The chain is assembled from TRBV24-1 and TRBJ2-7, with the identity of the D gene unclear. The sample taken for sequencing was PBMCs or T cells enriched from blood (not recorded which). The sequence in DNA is TGTGCCACCAGTGAGTCCAACTACGAGCAGTACTTC. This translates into CATSESNYEQYF.